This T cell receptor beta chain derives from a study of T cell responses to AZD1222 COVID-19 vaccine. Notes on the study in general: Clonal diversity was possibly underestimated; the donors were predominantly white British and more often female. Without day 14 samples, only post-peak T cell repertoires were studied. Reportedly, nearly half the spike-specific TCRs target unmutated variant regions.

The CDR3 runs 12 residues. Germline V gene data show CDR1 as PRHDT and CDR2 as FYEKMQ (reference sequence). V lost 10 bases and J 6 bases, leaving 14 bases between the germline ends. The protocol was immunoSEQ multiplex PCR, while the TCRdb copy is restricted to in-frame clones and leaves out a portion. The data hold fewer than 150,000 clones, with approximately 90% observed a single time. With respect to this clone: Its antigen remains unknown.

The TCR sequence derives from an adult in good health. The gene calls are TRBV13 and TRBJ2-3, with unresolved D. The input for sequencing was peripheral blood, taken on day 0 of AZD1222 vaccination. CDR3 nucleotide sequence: TGTGCCACCTCACCCAATCGTGATACGCAGTATTTT. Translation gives CATSPNRDTQYF.